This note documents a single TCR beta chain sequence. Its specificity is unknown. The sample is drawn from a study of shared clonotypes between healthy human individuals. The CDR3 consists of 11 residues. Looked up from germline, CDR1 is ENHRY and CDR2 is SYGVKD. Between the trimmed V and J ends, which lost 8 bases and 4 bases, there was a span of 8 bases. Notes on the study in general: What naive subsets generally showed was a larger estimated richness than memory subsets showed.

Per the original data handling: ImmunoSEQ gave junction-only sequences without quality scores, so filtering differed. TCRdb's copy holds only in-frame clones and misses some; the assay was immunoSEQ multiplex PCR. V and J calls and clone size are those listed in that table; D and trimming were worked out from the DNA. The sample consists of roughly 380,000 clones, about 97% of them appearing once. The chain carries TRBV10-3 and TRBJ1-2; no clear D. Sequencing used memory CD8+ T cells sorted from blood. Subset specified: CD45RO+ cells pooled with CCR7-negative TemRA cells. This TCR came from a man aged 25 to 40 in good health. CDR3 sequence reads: CAIVGSYGYTF. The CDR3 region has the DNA TGTGCCATCGTAGGCAGCTATGGCTACACCTTC.